These T cell receptor beta chains were read from a single sample in a study of cytotoxic CD8 clonotypes in ibrutinib-treated CLL. Clones were sequenced by immunoSEQ multiplex PCR, and TCRdb holds only the in-frame ones, with some missing. Among about 9,400 clones listed, over 60% were seen once. This sample comprised PBMCs, obtained before ibrutinib treatment. The receptors shown here come from a human donor with chronic lymphocytic leukemia. Both conserved end residues are part of each CDR3. Each record gives: clone size, V gene, CDR3 protein. Where a row states a size, it is once, few, many or the class of an expanded clone; other rows omit it.

-,TRBV30,CAWGDSWNEKLFF
-,TRBV19,CASSTGLAGVGGEQFF
-,TRBV7-9,CASSFWVAGEGEQFF
-,TRBV10-1,CASSVTGGGTDTQYF
-,TRBV13,CASSRQGLGPYEQYF
-,TRBV6-4,CASRILADLSGGNEQFF
few,TRBV7-9,CASSLARTGLPNTGELFF
few,TRBV7-2,CASSPGGTSYGYTF
-,TRBV11-2,CASSLGSAVQETQYF
-,TRBV2,CASSEVRGDEQFF
few,TRBV2,CASSEKDRAYGYTF
few,TRBV4-2,CASSQSDPSGNTIYF
-,TRBV7-9,CASSGISVTEAFF
few,TRBV5-1,CASRDREGEKLFF
-,TRBV11-2,CASSLGAGGSGNTIYF
few,TRBV5-1,CASSDRDNYGYTF
-,TRBV6-5,CASRKGARNEQFF
few,TRBV10-3,CATLRDSTDTQYF
few,TRBV27,CASSLSLAYEQYF
-,TRBV7-3,CASSLGGLSYNEQFF
-,TRBV18,CASSPLKETQYF
-,TRBV18,CASSPRPGQGAVYGYTF
-,TRBV5-1,CASSRFRSADTEAFF
few,TRBV27,CASSRGSASGRIAEQYF
-,TRBV19,CASSIRVGTGNTGELFF
-,TRBV7-9,CASSLGGFWTYEQYF
-,TRBV10-3,CAISESFGNQPQHF
-,TRBV5-8,CASSSYGYTF
-,TRBV27,CASSSTSGLAGINEQFF
-,TRBV18,CASSPNGLAEFF
-,TRBV9,CASSVKIYTGELFF
medium-sized,TRBV30,CAWSVLGNTGELFF
few,TRBV6-5,CASSYKGDTQYF
once,TRBV4-1,CASSLRGEGEQYF
-,TRBV9,CASSDTGLAGNTIYF
-,TRBV5-1,CASSLADTRSEAFF
-,TRBV4-1,CASSQEGSRGVEEQFF
-,TRBV11-2,CASSFAASGRNIQYF
-,TRBV10-3,CAIISGQGGGELFF
-,TRBV2,CASSREAYNEQFF
once,TRBV6-6,CASSDRTTTNEKLFF
few,TRBV6-5,CASSSRASNQPQHF
once,TRBV18,CASSQYRGGAFF
-,TRBV5-5,CASSLGGGTSYEQYF
-,TRBV28,CASSLLGEQPQHF
-,TRBV5-6,CASSLGKGRLGTEAFF
-,TRBV5-6,CASSLAALRGKGAFF
-,TRBV12-2,CASRFYHICENTIYF
-,TRBV6-1,CASSEAPGQGAEQYF